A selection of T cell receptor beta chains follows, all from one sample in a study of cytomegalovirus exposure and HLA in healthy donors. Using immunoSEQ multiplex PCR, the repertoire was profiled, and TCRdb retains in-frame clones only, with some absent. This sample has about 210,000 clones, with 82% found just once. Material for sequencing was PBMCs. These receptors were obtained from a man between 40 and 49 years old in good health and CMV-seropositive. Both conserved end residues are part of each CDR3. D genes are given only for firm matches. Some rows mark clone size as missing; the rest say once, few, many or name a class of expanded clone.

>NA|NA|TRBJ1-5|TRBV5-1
TGCGCCAGCAGCTTGGGGCCAGATCGGCCCCAGCATTTT
CASSLGPDRPQHF
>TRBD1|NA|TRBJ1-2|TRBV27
TGTGCCAGCAGTTTATTCGGGACAGGGCTTTATGGCTACACCTTC
CASSLFGTGLYGYTF
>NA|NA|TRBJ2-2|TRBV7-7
TGTGCTAGCAGCTTGGACCAGGGGTCCGGGGAGCTGTTTTTT
CASSLDQGSGELFF
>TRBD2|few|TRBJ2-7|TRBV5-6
TGTGCCAGCAGCTCCTTAGCGGGAGGCGACGAGCAGTACTTC
CASSSLAGGDEQYF
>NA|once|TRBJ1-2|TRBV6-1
TGTGCCAGCAGTGAGAAAAGGCCGGGACACCGGTCTAACTATGGCTACACCTTC
CASSEKRPGHRSNYGYTF
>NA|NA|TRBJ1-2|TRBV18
TGTGCCAGAATAACGGGGCTGGGGGCGTCGCGGCACTATGGCTACACCTTC
CARITGLGASRHYGYTF
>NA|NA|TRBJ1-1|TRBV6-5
TGTGCCAGCAGGCCCCCTAAGAACACTGAAGCTTTCTTT
CASRPPKNTEAFF
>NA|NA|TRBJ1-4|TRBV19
TGTGCCAGTAGTATAGAACTACGGTGGGAAAAACTGTTTTTT
CASSIELRWEKLFF
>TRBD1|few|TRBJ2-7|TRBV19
TGTGCCAGTAGTACATCCGGGACAGGACAGGGCGAGCAGTACTTC
CASSTSGTGQGEQYF
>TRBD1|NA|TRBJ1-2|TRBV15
TGTGCCACCAGCAGAGATTTAGGGGGCGACTATGGCTACACCTTC
CATSRDLGGDYGYTF
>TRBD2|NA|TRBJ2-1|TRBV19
TGTGCCACCAAAAGCGGGAAAGGTAATGAGCAGTTCTTC
CATKSGKGNEQFF
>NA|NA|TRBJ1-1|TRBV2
TGTGCCAGCAGTGAAAATCCAGGGGCGAGGATCACTGAAGCTTTCTTT
CASSENPGARITEAFF
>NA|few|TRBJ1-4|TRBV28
TGTGCCAGCAGTCTTGTGGAGTCAGCTAATGAAAAACTGTTTTTT
CASSLVESANEKLFF
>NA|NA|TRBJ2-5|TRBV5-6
TGTGCCAGCAGCAGGCGGCCTAAGGCGCAGGAGACCCAGTACTTC
CASSRRPKAQETQYF
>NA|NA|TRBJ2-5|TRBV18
TGTGCCAGCTCACACTACACGCAACAGGCCCAGTACTTC
CASSHYTQQAQYF
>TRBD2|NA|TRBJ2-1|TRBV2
TGTGCCAGCAGTGACCCTAGCGGGAGGAGGTCCCACAATGAGCAGTTCTTC
CASSDPSGRRSHNEQFF
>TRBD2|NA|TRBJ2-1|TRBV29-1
TGCAGCGTTGAAATCGGCCTAGCGGGAGCACTTGAGCAGTTCTTC
CSVEIGLAGALEQFF
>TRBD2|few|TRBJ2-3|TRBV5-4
TGTGCCAGCAGCGCCGGGACTAGCGCCAGCACAGATACGCAGTATTTT
CASSAGTSASTDTQYF
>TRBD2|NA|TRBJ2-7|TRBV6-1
TGTGCCAGCAGTGGTGGGAGGGCCTACGAGCAGTACTTC
CASSGGRAYEQYF